The rows below give T cell receptor beta chains drawn from one sample of a study of long-term antiretroviral therapy in people with HIV. The table came from immunoSEQ multiplex PCR; TCRdb's copy has only in-frame clones and leaves some out. The top ten hold less than 5.5% of the sample, which has 34,000 or so clones, 75% to 85% seen once. The sample here was unsorted PBMCs, taken approximately 3.3 years after starting antiretroviral therapy. The receptors originated from a young man with HIV. Both conserved end residues are trimmed from each CDR3.

v_call: TRBV28
j_call: TRBJ2-4
cdr3_aa: ASSRRGVKNIQY

v_call: TRBV27
j_call: TRBJ1-2
cdr3_aa: ASRPDTRDGYT

v_call: TRBV10-3
j_call: TRBJ2-7
cdr3_aa: AISESGRGHNYEQY

v_call: TRBV5-1
j_call: TRBJ1-1
cdr3_aa: ASSEFRRSSEAF

v_call: TRBV9
j_call: TRBJ1-3
cdr3_aa: ASSGNIGGNTIY

v_call: TRBV14
j_call: TRBJ2-5
cdr3_aa: ASSRYSAGPETQY

v_call: TRBV5-4
j_call: TRBJ1-1
cdr3_aa: ASSIGQMNTEAF

v_call: TRBV10-3
j_call: TRBJ1-2
cdr3_aa: AAGASVVPSYGYT

v_call: TRBV5-1
j_call: TRBJ2-1
cdr3_aa: ASSLLPGSLFKEQF

v_call: TRBV6-6
j_call: TRBJ2-7
cdr3_aa: ASSYSPGAGPYEQY

v_call: TRBV11-1
j_call: TRBJ1-1
cdr3_aa: ASSSRQRLYTEAF

v_call: TRBV5-6
j_call: TRBJ2-5
cdr3_aa: ASSPGPGKETQY

v_call: TRBV9
j_call: TRBJ1-2
cdr3_aa: ASSVPREGRDYGYT

v_call: TRBV19
j_call: TRBJ1-1
cdr3_aa: ASSVTGQGAQVAF

v_call: TRBV27
j_call: TRBJ2-7
cdr3_aa: ASSFRGPTYEQY

v_call: TRBV5-1
j_call: TRBJ2-1
cdr3_aa: ASSGGLAIPKTEQF

v_call: TRBV9
j_call: TRBJ2-4
cdr3_aa: ASSVGSGSRNIQY

v_call: TRBV4-3
j_call: TRBJ2-3
cdr3_aa: ASSPSGYGDTQY

v_call: TRBV2
j_call: TRBJ1-2
cdr3_aa: ASSEQGYT

v_call: TRBV9
j_call: TRBJ1-2
cdr3_aa: ASSVAPGRGTFGYT

v_call: TRBV20-1
j_call: TRBJ2-7
cdr3_aa: SARTYYEQY

v_call: TRBV11-1
j_call: TRBJ2-6
cdr3_aa: ASSLRGRGANVLT

v_call: TRBV10-2
j_call: TRBJ1-2
cdr3_aa: ASTGTGTNYGYT

v_call: TRBV5-6
j_call: TRBJ1-5
cdr3_aa: ASSAGQGKDQPQH

v_call: TRBV12-5
j_call: TRBJ2-1
cdr3_aa: ASGLVGTSGTTEQF